The TCR beta chain described here comes from a study of tumor and adjacent non-tumor tissue in lung cancer. Study background: Patients comprised about a dozen adenocarcinoma, a couple of squamous cell carcinoma and 1 small cell lung cancer. Each sample yielded some 4 million productive TCRbeta reads on average.

As concerns this clonotype: What it binds is unknown. One end of the junction varies from germline; a read error may be responsible.

General observations from the study: Higher tumor TCR diversity was associated with shorter survival. Significantly higher TCR diversity was found in tumor than normal lung.

Three rounds of nested PCR, following a modified ARM-PCR protocol, produced the TCRbeta library. TCRdb recomputed calls from the multiplex PCR reads with MiXCR, one row per CDR3 protein. The sample consists of about 75,000 distinct CDR3 sequences, over 70% of them appearing once. CDR3 length: 14 residues. Germline assignment: CDR1 DFQATT and CDR2 SNEGSKA (reference sequence). This sample's RNA came from whole unsorted tissue. This TCR derives from a woman between 50 and 59 years old with non-small cell lung cancer. Sequenced sample: lung tumor tissue. The rearrangement joins TRBV20-1 to TRBJ1-5, with D hard to call. The CDR3 is CSASFEDSNQPQLF. CDR3 DNA sequence: TGCAGTGCTAGCTTCGAAGATAGCAATCAGCCCCAGCTTTTT.